This TCR beta chain is drawn from a study of T cell clones after liver transplantation. With regard to this clone: Its antigen is as yet unknown.

Some clones are missing from TCRdb's copy, which holds only in-frame ones; the method was immunoSEQ multiplex PCR. The table records roughly 67,000 clones, about 91% of them present only once. Germline values: CDR1 SGHAT, CDR2 FQNNGV. This CDR3 is built from 16 residues. Trimming cost V 5 bases and J 4 bases; bases outside gene matches: 9. The study's findings and limits: A larger donor-reactive than third-party decline suggested partial antigen-specific deletion.

This specimen consisted of CD4+ T cells from blood, obtained about 26 months after liver transplant. This chain links TRBV11-2 with TRBJ2-1; 9 bases are a match to TRBD1. The clonotype was recovered from a human patient who received a liver transplant. The graft donor may be the source of some T cells. CDR3 loop: CASSTTGTGRYNEQFF. CDR3 sequence (DNA): TGTGCCAGCAGCACCACCGGGACAGGGCGATACAATGAGCAGTTCTTC.